The 19 T cell receptor beta chains given below trace back to one sample, sequenced in a study of T cell responses to AZD1222 COVID-19 vaccine. The method was immunoSEQ multiplex PCR; TCRdb's version includes in-frame clones alone and lacks a portion of them. Of around 120,000 clones listed, more than 85% were seen once; the top ten hold roughly 7.4%. The sample consisted of peripheral blood, taken on day 0 of AZD1222 vaccination. The receptor set was obtained from an adult in good health.

The chain links TRBV3-1 (or the pseudogene TRBV3-2) to TRBJ2-5, with 11 positions matching TRBD1. Germline-derived CDR1 and CDR2 are LGHDT and YNNKEL (reference sequence). CDR3 length: 16 amino acids. V trimming: 5 bases; J trimming: 5 bases; junction bases outside the gene matches: 10. The CDR3 protein is CASSETGTGGEETQYF. The CDR3 coding sequence is TGTGCCAGCAGCGAAACCGGGACAGGGGGGGAGGAGACCCAGTACTTC.

The chain uses TRBV2 and TRBJ1-2, with 7 bases matching TRBD1. From germline, CDR1 is SNHLY and CDR2 FYNNEI. The CDR3 is 13 amino acids. Trimming removed 6 bases from V and 4 bases from J; junction bases left unmatched: 5. For the CDR3, the DNA is TGTGCCAGCAGGGAGACAGGGCGCTATGGCTACACCTTC. Translated, it gives CASRETGRYGYTF.

This sequence joins TRBV7-9 and TRBJ1-2; 10 nucleotides match TRBD1. V trimming: 3 bases; J trimming: 3 bases; junction bases outside the gene matches: 10. In germline, CDR1 is SEHNR, CDR2 FQNEAQ (reference sequence). The CDR3 is 17 residues long. CDR3 in amino acids: CASSFEAGGQGHYGYTF. CDR3 sequence (DNA): TGTGCCAGCAGCTTCGAGGCCGGGGGACAGGGGCACTATGGCTACACCTTC.

V usage is TRBV3-1 (or the pseudogene TRBV3-2) and J usage is TRBJ2-7; a weak D match, TRBD2 (5 bases). Between the trimmed V and J ends, which lost 0 bases and 4 bases, there was a span of 13 bases. Germline lookup yields CDR1 LGHDT and CDR2 YNNKEL (reference sequence). The CDR3 has 15 residues. CDR3 in DNA: TGTGCCAGCAGCCAAGACCCCGCCCGGGGTTACGAGCAGTACTTC. Amino acid sequence: CASSQDPARGYEQYF.

The rearrangement uses TRBV7-9 and TRBJ2-3; TRBD2 matches at 7 bases. Germline CDR1 and CDR2: SEHNR and FQNEAQ (reference sequence). The V segment lost 2 bases and the J segment 2 bases; nucleotides outside the gene matches: 4. The CDR3 is made up of 15 amino acids. The CDR3 region has the DNA TGTGCCAGCAGCTTATCAGCGGGGCCCACAGATACGCAGTATTTT. This gives the protein CASSLSAGPTDTQYF.

The CDR3, as DNA: TGTGCCAGCAGGGACACCGGAACTGAAAAACTGTTTTTT. As protein: CASRDTGTEKLFF. This sequence joins TRBV2 and TRBJ1-4; D might be TRBD1 (5 bases). The CDR3 has 13 amino acids. Deletions cut 6 bases from V and 7 bases from J, with 12 bases between. Germline V gene data show CDR1 as SNHLY and CDR2 as FYNNEI.

The sample holds one count of this clone. The chain employs TRBV4-1 and TRBJ1-1, with D possibly being TRBD1 (5 bases). The germline V gene has CDR1 MGHRA and CDR2 YSYEKL. The CDR3 covers 17 residues. The V and J ends lost 0 bases and 0 bases respectively, with 14 bases between them. In DNA, the CDR3 is TGCGCCAGCAGCCAAGAAAGGGGCCTCTTAGTGAACACTGAAGCTTTCTTT. Its protein product is CASSQERGLLVNTEAFF.

The chain carries TRBV9 and TRBJ1-1; D might be TRBD1 (5 bases). Germline assignment: CDR1 SGDLS and CDR2 YYNGEE. V was shortened by 0 bases and J by 2 bases, with 14 bases between the two germline ends. The CDR3 runs to 16 residues. CDR3 DNA sequence: TGTGCCAGCAGCGTAGAGGGAGACAGAATAAACACTGAAGCTTTCTTT. It translates to CASSVEGDRINTEAFF.

The V and J genes are TRBV27 and TRBJ2-2, with a possible D match to TRBD1 (5 bases). Germline V lookup: CDR1 MNHEY, CDR2 SMNVEV (reference sequence). The V end lost 3 bases, the J end lost 1 base, and 9 bases lay between the germline ends. This CDR3 comprises 15 residues. This CDR3 is CASSFHQGNTGELFF. The CDR3 coding sequence is TGTGCCAGCAGTTTTCATCAGGGGAACACCGGGGAGCTGTTTTTT.

This clone was seen a single time. This chain links TRBV18 with TRBJ2-2, with no clear D. The CDR3 has 11 residues. Per germline, CDR1 KGHSH and CDR2 LQKENI. Deletions cut 5 bases from V and 7 bases from J, with 5 bases between. CDR3 residues: CASSGLGELFF. CDR3 nucleotides: TGTGCCAGCTCAGGTCTCGGGGAGCTGTTTTTT.

V usage is TRBV4-1 and J usage is TRBJ2-7, with a tentative D call TRBD1 (5 bases). CDR1 MGHRA and CDR2 YSYEKL come from the germline V gene. V dropped 1 base and J dropped 4 bases, with 14 bases sitting between them. This CDR3 comprises 15 residues. This CDR3 reads CASSQGQGGVYEQYF. The CDR3 DNA follows: TGCGCCAGCAGCCAAGGTCAGGGTGGTGTGTACGAGCAGTACTTC.

The chain joins TRBV5-4 to TRBJ2-7; D gene uncertain. The CDR3 consists of 12 residues. V shed 0 bases and J shed 9 bases, with 10 bases lying between them. Germline CDR1 SGHNT, CDR2 YYREEE (reference sequence). The CDR3, as DNA: TGTGCCAGCAGCTTGGACTACCAAGGGCAGTACTTC. Protein sequence: CASSLDYQGQYF.

Only one count was recorded for this clone. This rearrangement joins TRBV11-2 to TRBJ1-2, with 9 bases fitting TRBD1. The CDR3 length is 16 residues. J was trimmed by 1 base and V by 1 base; bases with no gene match: 4. Germline CDR1 and CDR2: SGHAT and FQNNGV. CDR3 protein: CASSLGGTGSNYGYTF. The CDR3 nucleotides are TGTGCCAGCAGCTTAGGCGGGACAGGGAGTAACTATGGCTACACCTTC.

The chain's CDR3 is CASSRTSGRLTYNEQFF. The DNA of the CDR3 is TGTGCCAGCAGTAGGACTAGCGGGAGATTGACATACAATGAGCAGTTCTTC. This rearrangement joins TRBV6-4 to TRBJ2-1, with TRBD2 matching 13 bases. The V and J ends lost 5 bases and 4 bases, in that order; junction bases with no gene match: 8. Per the germline V gene, CDR1 is MRHNA and CDR2 is SNTAGT. The CDR3 is made up of 17 amino acids.

The V gene is TRBV12-3 or TRBV12-4, the J gene TRBJ2-7; D may match TRBD1 or TRBD2 (5 bases each). The CDR3 has 13 residues. Deletions cut 5 bases from V and 5 bases from J, with 13 bases between. CDR3 in amino acids: CASSMGPSNEQYF. The CDR3 nucleotides read TGTGCCAGCAGTATGGGACCGTCCAACGAGCAGTACTTC.

The chain carries TRBV19 and TRBJ2-7; tentative D call: TRBD1 (5 bases). The V end was cut by 1 base, the J end by 1 base, with 8 bases between. This CDR3 region has 14 residues. The germline CDR1 and CDR2 sequences are LNHDA and SQIVND (reference sequence). In nucleotides, the CDR3 is TGTGCCAGTAGTATAGTACCAGGGTCCTACGAGCAGTACTTC. It specifies CASSIVPGSYEQYF. Looking up the rest from reference TRBV19 and TRBJ2-7 gives the full variable domain: DGGITQSPKYLFRKEGQNVTLSCEQNLNHDAMYWYRQDPGQGLRLIYYSQIVNDFQKGDIAEGYSVSREKKESFPLTVTSAQKNPTAFYLCASSIVPGSYEQYFGPGTRLTVT.

V is TRBV18 and J is TRBJ1-5, with TRBD1 as a possible D gene (5 bases). The V and J ends lost 2 bases and 0 bases respectively, with 11 bases between them. Germline CDR1 is KGHSH and CDR2 is LQKENI. There are 16 residues in the CDR3. CDR3 sequence reads: CASSPNRIFSNQPQHF. The CDR3 DNA is TGTGCCAGCTCACCAAACAGGATTTTTAGCAATCAGCCCCAGCATTTT.

This clone was seen a handful of times. This chain joins TRBV3-1 (or the pseudogene TRBV3-2) and TRBJ2-3, with 11 bases identical to TRBD2. V shed 1 base and J 1 base; nucleotides not matched to a gene: 4. Germline loops: CDR1 LGHDT, CDR2 YNNKEL (reference sequence). The CDR3 sequence is 17 residues long. The CDR3, as DNA: TGTGCCAGCAGCCAAGGGACTAGCGGGTCACGCACAGATACGCAGTATTTT. It is translated as CASSQGTSGSRTDTQYF.

The rearrangement joins TRBV5-5 to TRBJ1-1; D not certain. Germline V gene data show CDR1 as SGHKS and CDR2 as YYEKEE (reference sequence). This CDR3 has 13 residues. V was shortened by 1 base and J by 4 bases, with 8 bases between the two germline ends. CDR3 region: CASSLPGGTEAFF. The CDR3, as DNA: TGTGCCAGCAGCTTGCCAGGCGGCACTGAAGCTTTCTTT. Using reference TRBV5-5 and TRBJ1-1 for the parts outside the CDR3, the full variable domain is DAGVTQSPTHLIKTRGQQVTLRCSPISGHKSVSWYQQVLGQGPQFIFQYYEKEERGRGNFPDRFSARQFPNYSSELNVNALLLGDSALYLCASSLPGGTEAFFGQGTRLTVV.